Following are 26 T cell receptor beta chains from one sample sequenced in a study of T cell responses to AZD1222 COVID-19 vaccine. Some clones are missing from TCRdb's copy, which holds only in-frame ones; the method was immunoSEQ multiplex PCR. Among 68,000 or so clones listed, approximately 91% were seen once. The sample consisted of peripheral blood, taken on day 0 of AZD1222 vaccination. All receptors derive from an adult in good health.

In the case of this clone: The same CDR3 can be traced to other DNA sequences in this sample. This sequence joins TRBV5-1 and TRBJ1-1; a possible D gene is TRBD1 (5 bases). Trimming cost V 1 base and J 1 base, with 8 bases left between them. The germline gives CDR1 SGHRS, CDR2 YFSETQ. There are 14 residues in the CDR3. CDR3 coding DNA: TGCGCCAGCAGCTTGAGCGGGGGGAACACTGAAGCTTTCTTT. Protein product: CASSLSGGNTEAFF.

The chain joins TRBV19 to TRBJ1-3; D might be TRBD1 (5 bases). The V end lost 7 bases, the J end lost 1 base, and 14 bases lay between the germline ends. From germline, CDR1 is LNHDA and CDR2 SQIVND (reference sequence). The CDR3 covers 15 residues. This CDR3 is CASMDPGGSGNTIYF. The CDR3 coding sequence is TGTGCCAGTATGGATCCGGGGGGGTCTGGAAACACCATATATTTT.

For the CDR3, the DNA is TGTGCCAATTTCCGGGACAGGGTGGGATTGACACTCCCCGGGGAGCTGTTTTTT. It is translated as CANFRDRVGLTLPGELFF. The chain recombines TRBV24-1 with TRBJ2-2, with 9 bases lining up with TRBD1. V lost 11 bases and J lost 6; bases outside the gene matches: 21. This CDR3 comprises 18 residues. Germline V lookup: CDR1 KGHDR, CDR2 SFDVKD.

This clone was seen just once. V and J are TRBV10-3 and TRBJ2-7; D gene uncertain. Germline V CDR1 and CDR2: ENHRY, SYGVKD. Trimming took 6 bases from V and 1 from J, leaving 13 bases between them. CDR3 size: 14 residues. CDR3 in DNA: TGTGCCATCAGCTTCTCTGACACGTCCTACGAGCAGTACTTC. Residues: CAISFSDTSYEQYF.

The J gene is TRBJ2-7, the V gene TRBV30; D is possibly TRBD1 or TRBD2 (5 bases each). Germline assignment: CDR1 GTSNPN and CDR2 SVGIG (reference sequence). V was pared by 1 base and J by 2 bases, with 15 bases between. The CDR3 sequence is 15 residues long. Here the CDR3 reads CAWSAPGPDTYEQYF. The CDR3 region has the DNA TGTGCCTGGAGTGCACCGGGGCCCGATACCTACGAGCAGTACTTC. Drawing the rest from reference TRBV30 and TRBJ2-7, the complete variable domain is SQTIHQWPATLVQPVGSPLSLECTVEGTSNPNLYWYRQAAGRGLQLLFYSVGIGQISSEVPQNLSASRPQDRQFILSSKKLLLSDSGFYLCAWSAPGPDTYEQYFGPGTRLTVT.

V gene TRBV5-1 combines with J gene TRBJ2-2; D is unclear. Germline loops: CDR1 SGHRS, CDR2 YFSETQ. V lost 4 bases and J lost 1, with 8 bases in between. CDR3 length equals 14 residues. CDR3 residues: CASSRAGNTGELFF. The CDR3 bases are TGCGCCAGCAGCAGGGCTGGGAACACCGGGGAGCTGTTTTTT.

This clone is a singleton in its sample. The rearrangement joins TRBV14 to TRBJ2-5; TRBD1 is a possible D gene (6 bases). Germline V gene lookup returns CDR1 SGHDN and CDR2 FVKESK. This CDR3 is 15 amino acids long. Trimming left V 0 bases short and J 0 bases short, with 8 bases between. CDR3 residues: CASSQDQGYQETQYF. In DNA, the CDR3 is TGTGCCAGCAGCCAAGATCAGGGGTACCAAGAGACCCAGTACTTC.

This chain's CDR3 is CASRAGGTGSPLHF. DNA of the CDR3: TGTGCCAGCAGGGCAGGGGGAACAGGATCACCCCTCCACTTT. The J gene is TRBJ1-6, the V gene TRBV6-5; 7 nucleotides match TRBD1. This CDR3 has 14 residues. Losses at the gene ends were 6 bases for V and 10 bases for J; bases not matched to a gene: 9. CDR1 and CDR2 from the germline V gene are MNHEY and SVGAGI.

The table lists this clone with a few counts. The chain uses TRBV2 and TRBJ2-3; 7 bases line up with TRBD2. CDR1 is SNHLY and CDR2 is FYNNEI in the germline V gene. Germline trimming cut 4 bases from V and 2 bases from J; bases unmatched to any gene: 6. The CDR3 is made up of 15 amino acids. CDR3 sequence: CASSGSGAYTDTQYF. CDR3 in DNA: TGTGCCAGCAGTGGAAGCGGGGCCTACACAGATACGCAGTATTTT.

The rearrangement uses TRBV29-1 and TRBJ1-5; D is unclear. From germline, CDR1 is SQVTM and CDR2 ANQGSEA. The CDR3 consists of 12 residues. V lost 4 bases and J 4 bases, leaving 8 bases between the germline ends. CDR3 in DNA: TGCAGCGTTGGGCAGGATAATCAGCCCCAGCATTTT. It encodes CSVGQDNQPQHF.

The chain uses TRBV6-5 and TRBJ2-3; 11 bases are shared with TRBD2. After removal of 6 bases from V and 5 bases from J, the junction contained 7 bases not matched to a gene. This CDR3 is 15 amino acids long. From germline, CDR1 is MNHEY and CDR2 SVGAGI. The CDR3 sequence is CASSLLAGAGDTQYF. CDR3 DNA sequence: TGTGCCAGCAGCTTACTAGCGGGAGCAGGAGATACGCAGTATTTT.

This sequence joins TRBV28 and TRBJ2-1; 10 bases are a match to TRBD2. The CDR3 extends over 16 amino acids. The germline CDR1 and CDR2 sequences are MDHEN and SYDVKM. The V segment lost 6 bases and the J segment 6 bases; nucleotides outside the gene matches: 11. The CDR3 is CASRASGRAGVNEQFF. In nucleotides, the CDR3 is TGTGCCAGCAGAGCCAGCGGGAGGGCCGGAGTCAATGAGCAGTTCTTC.

This sequence joins TRBV15 and TRBJ1-2, with D maybe TRBD1 (5 bases). Germline lookup yields CDR1 LNHNV and CDR2 YYDKDF (reference sequence). Trimming cost V 4 bases and J 4 bases, with 13 bases left between them. This CDR3 has 14 amino acids. CDR3 region: CATSTGGEAYGYTF. CDR3 DNA: TGTGCCACCAGCACCGGGGGAGAGGCCTATGGCTACACCTTC.

V is TRBV7-9 and J is TRBJ2-5; no definite D call. The CDR3 runs to 12 residues. CDR1 is SEHNR and CDR2 is FQNEAQ in the germline V gene (reference sequence). V lost 8 bases and J lost 3, with 10 bases in between. CDR3 nucleotides: TGTGCCAGCGGAGTGGTAAAAGAGACCCAGTACTTC. Amino acids: CASGVVKETQYF.

The chain recombines TRBV6-6 with TRBJ1-2; TRBD1 aligns across 8 bases. The CDR3 is 13 residues long. The junction had 7 bases not matched to a gene; V was cut back by 8 bases and J by 5 bases. Germline CDR1 is MNHNY and CDR2 is SVGAGI (reference sequence). CDR3 region: CASVGGTGYGYTF. The CDR3 region has the DNA TGTGCCAGCGTAGGAGGGACAGGATATGGCTACACCTTC.

CDR3 residues: CASSPGSSGARYYNEQFF. The CDR3 DNA is TGTGCCAGCAGCCCCGGTAGTAGCGGGGCGAGATACTACAATGAGCAGTTCTTC. The rearrangement links TRBV14 to TRBJ2-1; 8 bases line up with TRBD2. Trimming cost V 4 bases and J 3 bases; bases outside gene matches: 14. Germline V lookup: CDR1 SGHDN, CDR2 FVKESK. CDR3 length: 18 amino acids.

The chain combines TRBV3-1 (or the pseudogene TRBV3-2) with TRBJ1-2; D is ambiguous. The length of the CDR3 is 14 residues. Germline CDR1 LGHDT, CDR2 YNNKEL (reference sequence). Trimming shortened V by 4 bases and J by 8 bases, and 17 bases separated the two germline ends. The CDR3 region is CASSPTGRDEGYTF. As DNA, the CDR3 is TGTGCCAGCAGCCCCACCGGGAGGGATGAAGGCTACACCTTC.

The J gene is TRBJ1-1, the V gene TRBV5-6; no clear D. The CDR3 covers 14 residues. The germline V gene encodes CDR1 SGHDT and CDR2 YYEEEE. Between the trimmed V and J ends, which lost 4 bases and 0 bases, there was a span of 10 bases. For the CDR3, the DNA is TGTGCCAGCAGCATAAGGGCGGTGAACACTGAAGCTTTCTTT. Residues: CASSIRAVNTEAFF.

The rearrangement links TRBV25-1 to TRBJ2-2; no clear D gene. The germline V and J ends were trimmed by 1 base and 3 bases, with 6 bases remaining between them. CDR1 MGHDK and CDR2 SYGVNS come from the germline V gene. The CDR3 has 14 amino acids. The DNA of the CDR3 is TGTGCCAGCAGTGAATCGACTGACACCGGGGAGCTGTTTTTT. This sequence encodes CASSESTDTGELFF.

This chain uses TRBV28 with TRBJ1-2; weak D call: TRBD1 (5 bases). The CDR3 covers 13 residues. Germline V gene sequence: CDR1 MDHEN, CDR2 SYDVKM. Trimming stripped 4 bases from V and 1 base from J, with 7 bases between. CDR3 protein: CASSWGGNYGYTF. The CDR3 bases are TGTGCCAGCAGTTGGGGGGGTAACTATGGCTACACCTTC.

This chain links TRBV11-2 with TRBJ2-4; D perhaps matches TRBD1 (5 bases). Germline V gene sequence: CDR1 SGHAT, CDR2 FQNNGV. The ends were cut back, 7 bases at V and 3 bases at J, with 19 bases in the middle. The CDR3 runs to 16 residues. The CDR3 is CASTSRRAQLKNIQYF. CDR3 nucleotides: TGTGCCAGCACCTCACGCAGGGCCCAACTCAAAAACATTCAGTACTTC.

This chain uses TRBV14 with TRBJ1-1; unclear D gene. Germline-derived CDR1 and CDR2 are SGHDN and FVKESK. This CDR3 is 17 amino acids long. V shed 3 bases and J shed 1 base, with 18 bases lying between them. CDR3 nucleotides: TGTGCCAGCAGCCAGGATTTAGGACGTCTGCGGAACACTGAAGCTTTCTTT. This translates into CASSQDLGRLRNTEAFF. The full variable domain, completed using reference TRBV14 and TRBJ1-1, is EAGVTQFPSHSVIEKGQTVTLRCDPISGHDNLYWYRRVMGKEIKFLLHFVKESKQDESGMPNNRFLAERTGGTYSTLKVQPAELEDSGVYFCASSQDLGRLRNTEAFFGQGTRLTVV.

The chain carries TRBV6-5 and TRBJ2-1; possible D gene TRBD2, 5 bases. The CDR3 is 16 residues long. Trimming left V 0 bases short and J 7 bases short, with 16 bases between. Germline V gives CDR1 MNHEY, CDR2 SVGAGI. The chain's CDR3 is CASSYSLGQRGNEQFF. The CDR3 region has the DNA TGTGCCAGCAGTTACTCGCTCGGGCAGCGCGGGAATGAGCAGTTCTTC.

The V gene is TRBV11-2, the J gene TRBJ2-1; 10 nucleotides agree with TRBD2. CDR1 SGHAT and CDR2 FQNNGV come from the germline V gene. The CDR3 has 14 amino acids. The ends lost 5 bases at V and 9 bases at J; junction bases unmatched: 7. The CDR3: CASSEKREGREQFF. The CDR3 bases are TGTGCCAGCAGCGAAAAGCGGGAGGGCCGTGAGCAGTTCTTC.

This clone was seen a single time. The junction departs from the called germline gene at one end, perhaps through a read error. The V gene is TRBV12-3 or TRBV12-4, the J gene TRBJ1-1; no definite D call. There are 13 residues in the CDR3. The CDR3 protein is CASSPLAAVTYIF. The CDR3 nucleotides read TGTGCCAGCAGTCCGCTTGCCGCCGTGACTTACATCTTT.

The V gene is TRBV7-9, the J gene TRBJ2-2; perhaps TRBD1 as D (5 bases). The CDR3 totals 15 residues. V was pared by 1 base and J by 7 bases, with 13 bases between. Germline loops: CDR1 SEHNR, CDR2 FQNEAQ (reference sequence). The CDR3 bases are TGTGCCAGCAGCTTAGTGCGGCAGGGTAACGGGGAGCTGTTTTTT. Translating gives CASSLVRQGNGELFF. The full variable domain, its missing parts supplied by reference TRBV7-9 and TRBJ2-2, is DTGVSQNPRHKITKRGQNVTFRCDPISEHNRLYWYRQTLGQGPEFLTYFQNEAQLEKSRLLSDRFSAERPKGSFSTLEIQRTEQGDSAMYLCASSLVRQGNGELFFGEGSRLTVL.